This passage covers 19 T cell receptor beta chains from one sample sequenced in a study of blood T cell repertoires in COVID-19. Generated by immunoSEQ multiplex PCR, the TCRdb table keeps only in-frame clones and is missing some. The sample has roughly 130,000 clones, 65% to 85% seen once; the top ten hold 8.9%. The sample comprised peripheral blood. The receptors stem from a man between 25 and 39 years old with COVID-19, enrolled during active disease.

In its sample, this clone was seen once. V is TRBV5-6 and J is TRBJ2-2; unclear D gene. CDR1 and CDR2 from the germline V gene are SGHDT and YYEEEE. Deletions cut 4 bases from V and 3 bases from J, with 13 bases between. The length of the CDR3 is 15 residues. In nucleotides, the CDR3 is TGTGCCAGCAGCCCCCCCCGGGTGGACACCGGGGAGCTGTTTTTT. Amino acid sequence: CASSPPRVDTGELFF.

This clone has just one count. The V gene is TRBV6-2 or TRBV6-3, the J gene TRBJ1-2, with D tentatively TRBD1 (6 bases). The ends were cut back, 6 bases at V and 5 bases at J, with 16 bases in the middle. CDR1 is MNHEY, CDR2 SVGEGT, per germline. This CDR3 has 14 residues. CDR3 sequence: CASSTLQGTYGYTF. The CDR3 DNA sequence: TGTGCCAGCAGCACATTACAGGGCACTTATGGCTACACCTTC.

The chain recombines TRBV28 with TRBJ2-7; TRBD1 might be the D (5 bases). CDR3 length: 11 residues. Trimming took off 10 bases at V and 6 bases at J, with 13 bases between the two ends. The germline CDR1 and CDR2 sequences are MDHEN and SYDVKM. CDR3 amino acids: CAIARVSEQYF. In DNA, the CDR3 is TGTGCCATCGCCAGGGTATCCGAGCAGTACTTC.

The V and J genes are TRBV6-5 and TRBJ2-7; 10 nucleotides match TRBD1. The germline V gene has CDR1 MNHEY and CDR2 SVGAGI. The CDR3 extends over 14 amino acids. V trimming: 6 bases; J trimming: 4 bases; junction bases outside the gene matches: 6. The CDR3 DNA follows: TGTGCCAGCAGCCCCGGGACAGGGGTGTACGAGCAGTACTTC. Translating gives CASSPGTGVYEQYF.

This chain joins TRBV15 and TRBJ1-1, with a weak D call TRBD1 (6 bases). The germline V gene encodes CDR1 LNHNV and CDR2 YYDKDF (reference sequence). This CDR3 spans 17 amino acids. The V and J ends lost 3 bases and 1 base respectively, with 18 bases between them. The CDR3 here is CATSSYPWTEPNTEAFF. The CDR3 bases are TGTGCCACCAGCAGCTATCCCTGGACAGAGCCGAACACTGAAGCTTTCTTT.

The chain is built from TRBV10-3 and TRBJ2-3; TRBD2 agrees at 8 bases. The V segment lost 6 bases and the J segment 1 base; nucleotides outside the gene matches: 6. Germline V gene data show CDR1 as ENHRY and CDR2 as SYGVKD. This CDR3 is 15 amino acids long. The DNA of the CDR3 is TGTGCCATCAGGCCGGGGGGGATCGGCACAGATACGCAGTATTTT. This encodes CAIRPGGIGTDTQYF.

This clone has just one count. The chain links TRBV5-6 to TRBJ2-4, with a possible D match to TRBD1 (6 bases). V was clipped by 0 bases and J by 8 bases, with 9 bases between them. From germline, CDR1 is SGHDT and CDR2 YYEEEE. CDR3 length equals 13 residues. DNA of the CDR3: TGTGCCAGCAGCTTGGGAGGACAGCACATTCAGTACTTC. This gives the protein CASSLGGQHIQYF.

This chain connects TRBV11-2 to TRBJ1-5; D perhaps matches TRBD1 (5 bases). The V gene's germline CDR1 is SGHAT and CDR2 FQNNGV. The CDR3 has 15 residues. Between the trimmed V and J ends, which lost 7 bases and 0 bases, there was a span of 13 bases. The CDR3 nucleotides read TGTGCCAGCACCGCGGGGGGGTATAGCAATCAGCCCCAGCATTTT. It encodes CASTAGGYSNQPQHF.

The chain has TRBV19 and TRBJ2-5; tentative D call: TRBD1 (7 bases). The V gene lost 5 bases and the J gene lost 2 bases, with 9 bases spanning the gap. Germline CDR1 is LNHDA and CDR2 is SQIVND (reference sequence). There are 13 residues in the CDR3. The DNA of the CDR3 is TGTGCCAGTAGTCAGGGGGGACAAGAGACCCAGTACTTC. Its protein is CASSQGGQETQYF.

The V gene is TRBV5-4, the J gene TRBJ1-1; 8 bases map to TRBD1. Germline trimming cut 4 bases from V and 4 bases from J; bases unmatched to any gene: 9. The length of the CDR3 is 15 residues. Germline V gene data show CDR1 as SGHNT and CDR2 as YYREEE (reference sequence). CDR3 sequence reads: CASSPRDRRTTEAFF. CDR3 nucleotide sequence: TGTGCCAGCAGCCCCCGGGACAGGAGAACCACTGAAGCTTTCTTT.

V is TRBV27 and J is TRBJ2-3, with 8 bases aligning to TRBD1. The trim removed 8 bases at V and 4 bases at J, leaving 8 bases unmatched. Germline V lookup: CDR1 MNHEY, CDR2 SMNVEV (reference sequence). This CDR3 comprises 14 residues. CDR3 nucleotide sequence: TGTGCCAGCGCGAGGACAGGGTCCGCAGATACGCAGTATTTT. Translation gives CASARTGSADTQYF.

The CDR3 sequence is CASSLLSGLVGKTQYF. For the CDR3, the DNA is TGTGCCAGCAGCTTACTTAGCGGACTAGTGGGAAAGACCCAGTACTTC. V gene TRBV7-2 combines with J gene TRBJ2-5, with 7 bases lining up with TRBD2. V lost 2 bases and J lost 6; bases outside the gene matches: 12. The CDR3 consists of 16 residues. Germline CDR1 is SGHTA and CDR2 is FQGNSA.

CDR3 DNA sequence: TGTGCCAGCAGTCTGACAGGGGACAATTCACCCCTCCACTTT. The encoded protein is CASSLTGDNSPLHF. This chain joins TRBV28 and TRBJ1-6; 8 nucleotides line up with TRBD1. The germline V gene encodes CDR1 MDHEN and CDR2 SYDVKM. This CDR3 comprises 14 residues. Losses at the gene ends were 5 bases for V and 7 bases for J; bases not matched to a gene: 4. Variable domain in full (rest from reference TRBV28 and TRBJ1-6): DVKVTQSSRYLVKRTGEKVFLECVQDMDHENMFWYRQDPGLGLRLIYFSYDVKMKEKGDIPEGYSVSREKKERFSLILESASTNQTSMYLCASSLTGDNSPLHFGNGTRLTVT.

The gene calls are TRBV7-9 and TRBJ1-2; tentatively, D is TRBD1 (5 bases). The ends were cut back, 0 bases at V and 4 bases at J, with 12 bases in the middle. Germline loops: CDR1 SEHNR, CDR2 FQNEAQ (reference sequence). The CDR3 consists of 15 residues. The CDR3 protein is CASSLAGREIYGYTF. The CDR3 nucleotides are TGTGCCAGCAGCTTAGCGGGCAGGGAAATCTATGGCTACACCTTC.

This clone was observed once. CDR3 DNA: TGTGCCAGCAGTTTGGACAATGCTAATGAAAAACTGTTTTTT. Translation gives CASSLDNANEKLFF. The chain is built from TRBV28 and TRBJ1-4; tentatively, D is TRBD1 (5 bases). Germline V gives CDR1 MDHEN, CDR2 SYDVKM. This CDR3 is built from 14 residues. V shed 3 bases and J shed 3 bases, with 8 bases lying between them.

CDR3 residues: CASSEGQTINQPQHF. The CDR3 DNA is TGTGCCAGCAGTGAGGGGCAGACGATCAATCAGCCCCAGCATTTT. The rearrangement links TRBV25-1 to TRBJ1-5; possible D gene TRBD1, 5 bases. V was pared by 3 bases and J by 3 bases, with 12 bases between. CDR1 and CDR2 from the germline V gene are MGHDK and SYGVNS. The CDR3 has 15 amino acids.

The chain uses TRBV30 and TRBJ1-1; D is unclear. This CDR3 has 12 amino acids. V gave up 3 bases and J gave up 1 base, with 6 bases separating them. Germline CDR1 and CDR2: GTSNPN and SVGIG (reference sequence). The CDR3 protein is CAWRGPNTEAFF. In DNA, the CDR3 is TGTGCCTGGAGGGGCCCGAACACTGAAGCTTTCTTT.

The gene calls are TRBV7-9 and TRBJ1-5; TRBD1 matches 8 bases. The germline V gene encodes CDR1 SEHNR and CDR2 FQNEAQ (reference sequence). V lost 1 base and J lost 2; bases outside the gene matches: 1. The CDR3 extends over 15 amino acids. The DNA of the CDR3 is TGTGCCAGCAGCTTAGTGGGACAGGGCAATCAGCCCCAGCATTTT. Encoded protein: CASSLVGQGNQPQHF.

The rearrangement links TRBV3-1 (or the pseudogene TRBV3-2) to TRBJ2-5; no clear D. Germline V gene lookup returns CDR1 LGHDT and CDR2 YNNKEL (reference sequence). V gave up 3 bases and J gave up 1 base, with 12 bases separating them. The CDR3 loop spans 15 amino acids. CDR3 protein: CASSQMTRIQETQYF. The CDR3 region has the DNA TGTGCCAGCAGCCAGATGACACGAATCCAAGAGACCCAGTACTTC.